This TCR beta chain came from a study of shared clonotypes between healthy human individuals. The data were produced by immunoSEQ multiplex PCR, yet TCRdb's version contains in-frame clones alone and is incomplete. The sample has approximately 810,000 clones, about 92% seen once. It was CD45RO-negative cells, positively selected for CCR7, that made up naive CD8 cells, with terminally differentiated effector memory CD45RA+ cells excluded. The sequencing sample was made of naive CD8+ T cells sorted from blood. This sequence was found in a man aged 30 to 45 in good health.

In nucleotides, the CDR3 is TGTGCCTGGAGTGAAGGGGGTTACGAGCAGTACTTC. This translates into CAWSEGGYEQYF. This chain connects TRBV30 to TRBJ2-7, with D maybe TRBD1 (6 bases). V was shortened by 1 base and J by 4 bases, with 8 bases between the two germline ends. The length of the CDR3 is 12 residues. CDR1 is GTSNPN and CDR2 is SVGIG in the germline V gene (reference sequence).